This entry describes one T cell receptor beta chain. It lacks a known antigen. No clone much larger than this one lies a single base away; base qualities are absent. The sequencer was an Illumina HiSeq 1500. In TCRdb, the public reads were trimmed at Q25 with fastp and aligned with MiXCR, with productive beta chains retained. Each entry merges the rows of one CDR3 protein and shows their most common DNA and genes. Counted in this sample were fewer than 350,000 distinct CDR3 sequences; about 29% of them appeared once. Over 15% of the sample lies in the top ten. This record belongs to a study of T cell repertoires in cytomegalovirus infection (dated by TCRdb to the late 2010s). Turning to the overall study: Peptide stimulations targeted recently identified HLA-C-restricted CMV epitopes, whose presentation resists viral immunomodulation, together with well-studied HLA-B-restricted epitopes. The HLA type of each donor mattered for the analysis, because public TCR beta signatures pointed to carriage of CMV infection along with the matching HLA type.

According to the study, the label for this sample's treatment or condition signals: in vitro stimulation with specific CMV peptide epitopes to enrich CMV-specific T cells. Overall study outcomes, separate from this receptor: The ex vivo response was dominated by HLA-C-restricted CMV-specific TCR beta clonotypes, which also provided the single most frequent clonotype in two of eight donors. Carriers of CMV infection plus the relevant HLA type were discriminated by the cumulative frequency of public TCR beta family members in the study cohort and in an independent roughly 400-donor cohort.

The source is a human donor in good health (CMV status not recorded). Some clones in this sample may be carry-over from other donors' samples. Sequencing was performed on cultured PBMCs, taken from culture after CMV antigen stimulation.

At the DNA level, the sequence is TGTGCCAGTAGTGCGCCACCCGGGACAGGGGACCATGGCTACACCTTC. Its amino acids are CASSAPPGTGDHGYTF. The sequence is built from TRBV19 and TRBJ1-2; a stretch of 10 junction bases matches TRBD1. The CDR3 holds 16 amino acids from the cysteine to the phenylalanine. Kept here is only the CDR3 DNA, which spans 48 bases and is read in frame from base 1. CDR1 LNHDA and CDR2 SQIVND were looked up in the germline V gene (reference sequence). Ends trimmed: V by 5 bases, J by 6 bases; bases unmatched to a gene: 12.